The 5 T cell receptor beta chains below come from one sample, sequenced in a study of cytomegalovirus exposure and HLA in healthy donors. Vbeta (60) and Jbeta (13) primers were used in the PCR. Clones were sequenced by immunoSEQ multiplex PCR, and TCRdb holds only the in-frame ones, with some missing. The sample contains 130,000 to 150,000 clones, around 86% of which appear only once. Material: PBMCs. These receptors all stem from a woman under 40 in good health and CMV-seronegative.

The rearrangement joins TRBV15 to TRBJ1-1, with a weak D call TRBD1 (6 bases). Germline assignment: CDR1 LNHNV and CDR2 YYDKDF (reference sequence). The CDR3 spans 13 residues. The ends were cut back, 9 bases at V and 5 bases at J, with 16 bases in the middle. This CDR3 reads CATTGRVGTEAFF. In nucleotides, the CDR3 is TGTGCCACTACAGGGAGGGTTGGGACTGAAGCTTTCTTT. Full variable domain (outside the CDR3, taken from reference TRBV15 and TRBJ1-1): DAMVIQNPRYQVTQFGKPVTLSCSQTLNHNVMYWYQQKSSQAPKLLFHYYDKDFNNEADTPDNFQSRRPNTSFCFLDIRSPGLGDTAMYLCATTGRVGTEAFFGQGTRLTVV.

Concerning this clone: At one end, the junction sequence differs from germline, possibly due to a read error. The chain links TRBV19 to TRBJ2-7; no clear D gene. In germline, CDR1 is LNHDA, CDR2 SQIVND (reference sequence). The CDR3 spans 11 residues. The CDR3: CAGSIRSEQYF. Here the CDR3 DNA reads TGTGCCGGTAGTATCAGAAGTGAGCAGTACTTC.

The chain uses TRBV2 and TRBJ1-5; perhaps TRBD1 as D (5 bases). Germline V gene data show CDR1 as SNHLY and CDR2 as FYNNEI. The CDR3 is 15 residues long. V was shortened by 5 bases and J by 9 bases, with 20 bases between the two germline ends. CDR3: CASSLATGGVGPQHF. The CDR3 region has the DNA TGTGCCAGCAGTTTAGCTACAGGCGGCGTAGGGCCCCAGCATTTT.

In regard to this clone: In the same sample, other DNA sequences code for this CDR3. The gene calls are TRBV2 and TRBJ2-7, with TRBD2 as a possible D gene (6 bases). Trimming left V 3 bases short and J 0 bases short, with 9 bases between. From germline, CDR1 is SNHLY and CDR2 FYNNEI. CDR3 length equals 14 residues. The CDR3 DNA sequence: TGTGCCAGCAGTGAGGAGGGGATCTCCTACGAGCAGTACTTC. Amino acid sequence: CASSEEGISYEQYF.

DNA of the CDR3: TGTGCCAGCAGCCCGGGGACTTACTCCTACGAGCAGTACTTC. The encoded protein is CASSPGTYSYEQYF. V is TRBV7-2 and J is TRBJ2-7; D is perhaps TRBD2 (6 bases). The CDR3 runs 14 residues. Trimming took off 5 bases at V and 0 bases at J, with 11 bases between the two ends. From germline, CDR1 is SGHTA and CDR2 FQGNSA.